The source of this T cell receptor beta chain is a study of blood T cell repertoires in COVID-19. Study-level information: From T cells, B-cell-depleted T cells, or PBMCs came the material, which was cDNA or gDNA.

V was clipped by 5 bases and J by 3 bases; unmatched bases: 3. This CDR3 spans 14 amino acids. Germline V gene lookup returns CDR1 SGHTA and CDR2 FQGNSA. Some clones are missing from TCRdb's copy, which holds only in-frame ones; the method was immunoSEQ multiplex PCR. The sample carries about 270,000 clones, approximately 90% recorded once. The sample consisted of PBMCs or T cells enriched from blood (not recorded which). This TCR came from a young man who had recovered from COVID-19. This sequence joins TRBV7-2 and TRBJ2-5; 10 positions agree with TRBD2. CDR3 nucleotides: TGTGCCAGCAGCGTCGGACTAGCGGAAGAGACCCAGTACTTC. Translation gives CASSVGLAEETQYF.